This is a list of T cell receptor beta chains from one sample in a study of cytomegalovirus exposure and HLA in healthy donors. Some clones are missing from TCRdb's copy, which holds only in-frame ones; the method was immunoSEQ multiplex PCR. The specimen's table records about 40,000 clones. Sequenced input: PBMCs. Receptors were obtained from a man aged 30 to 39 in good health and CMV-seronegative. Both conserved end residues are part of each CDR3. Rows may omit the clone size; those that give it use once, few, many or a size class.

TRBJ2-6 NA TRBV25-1 CASSDSRVSGANVLTF
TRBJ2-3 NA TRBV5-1 CASSGGLAHTDTQYF
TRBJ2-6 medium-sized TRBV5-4 CASSVGESSSGANVLTF
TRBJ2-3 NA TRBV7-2 CASSLAGTVTDTQYF
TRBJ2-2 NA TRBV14 CASSQEVGDGTGELFF
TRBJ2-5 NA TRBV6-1 CASSERPTGAETQYF
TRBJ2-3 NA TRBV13 CASSYSPDTQYF
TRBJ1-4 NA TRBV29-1 CSAPSGASLTNEKLFF
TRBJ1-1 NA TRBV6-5 CASRKYRGGNTEAFF
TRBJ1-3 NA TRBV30 CAWNRGLAGNTIYF
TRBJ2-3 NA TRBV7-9 CASSPRTGPDTQYF
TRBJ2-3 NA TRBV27 CASTQGGLGGDTQYF
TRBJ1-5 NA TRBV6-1 CASSEVTSSNQPQHF
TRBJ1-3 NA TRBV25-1 CASGPGISGNNIYF
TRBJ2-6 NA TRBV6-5 CASRTTDQVLTF
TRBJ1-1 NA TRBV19 CASSIRTGVNTEAFF
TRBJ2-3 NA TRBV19 CASSNPRRGTSGGRTDTQYF
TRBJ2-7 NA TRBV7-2 CASSLAPLAGRIWAEQYF